The 8 T cell receptor beta chains below all came from one sample that was sequenced in a study of blood T cell repertoires in COVID-19. Sequenced by immunoSEQ multiplex PCR; TCRdb stores in-frame clones only, minus some. The table has 200,000 to 250,000 clones, 80% to 90% seen once. The source material was PBMCs or T cells enriched from blood (not recorded which). The origin of the receptors is a woman in her 30s who had recovered from COVID-19.

The chain is built from TRBV28 and TRBJ2-1, with TRBD2 matching 11 bases. J was trimmed by 9 bases and V by 8 bases; bases with no gene match: 9. This CDR3 is 14 amino acids long. Germline CDR1 MDHEN, CDR2 SYDVKM. The chain's CDR3 is CASAETSGSIEQFF. As DNA, the CDR3 is TGTGCCAGCGCCGAAACTAGCGGGAGTATTGAGCAGTTCTTC.

J is TRBJ1-5 and V is TRBV5-5, with TRBD1 identical over 7 bases. V shed 4 bases and J 4 bases; nucleotides not matched to a gene: 11. CDR1 is SGHKS, CDR2 YYEKEE, per germline (reference sequence). This CDR3 spans 16 amino acids. The CDR3 here is CASSAQEGQKNQPQHF. CDR3 sequence (DNA): TGTGCCAGCAGCGCGCAGGAGGGACAGAAAAATCAGCCCCAGCATTTT.

The J gene is TRBJ2-5, the V gene TRBV2; D is possibly TRBD1 (6 bases). CDR3 length: 13 residues. CDR1 is SNHLY and CDR2 is FYNNEI in the germline V gene. V lost 7 bases to trimming and J lost 2 bases, with 11 bases between them. The CDR3: CASIRGQQETQYF. The CDR3 coding sequence is TGTGCCAGCATCAGGGGTCAACAAGAGACCCAGTACTTC.

The chain recombines TRBV9 with TRBJ1-5, with 8 bases fitting TRBD1. Losses at the gene ends were 1 base for V and 6 bases for J; bases not matched to a gene: 6. Germline values: CDR1 SGDLS, CDR2 YYNGEE. The CDR3 covers 15 residues. CDR3: CASSVTGGQGQPQHF. In DNA form, the CDR3 reads TGTGCCAGCAGCGTAACAGGGGGTCAGGGTCAGCCCCAGCATTTT.

The chain has TRBV19 and TRBJ2-7, with 10 bases aligning to TRBD1. The germline CDR1 and CDR2 sequences are LNHDA and SQIVND (reference sequence). The CDR3 is made up of 15 amino acids. The V gene end was trimmed by 6 bases and the J gene end by 6 bases; junction bases not matched to a gene: 11. The CDR3 DNA is TGTGCCAGTAGAGATCCGGGACAGGGGAACCGCGAGCAGTACTTC. It yields the protein CASRDPGQGNREQYF.

V gene TRBV19 combines with J gene TRBJ1-1; tentatively, D is TRBD1 (5 bases). The CDR3 is made up of 15 amino acids. Germline V lookup: CDR1 LNHDA, CDR2 SQIVND (reference sequence). Trimming removed 3 bases at V and 0 bases at J, with 11 bases between. In DNA form, the CDR3 reads TGTGCCAGTAGTATCGCCGCAGGGCTGAACACTGAAGCTTTCTTT. It encodes CASSIAAGLNTEAFF. Full variable domain (missing parts from reference TRBV19 and TRBJ1-1): DGGITQSPKYLFRKEGQNVTLSCEQNLNHDAMYWYRQDPGQGLRLIYYSQIVNDFQKGDIAEGYSVSREKKESFPLTVTSAQKNPTAFYLCASSIAAGLNTEAFFGQGTRLTVV.

This CDR3 is CASSSGLSNEQFF. CDR3 nucleotide sequence: TGTGCCAGCAGTAGCGGACTCTCGAATGAGCAGTTCTTC. The V and J genes are TRBV28 and TRBJ2-1; the D gene is possibly TRBD2 (5 bases). The CDR3 runs to 13 residues. Germline assignment: CDR1 MDHEN and CDR2 SYDVKM. Trimming removed 5 bases from V and 7 bases from J, with 12 bases in between.

This chain joins TRBV15 and TRBJ1-4, with D uncertain. Germline CDR1 reads LNHNV; CDR2 reads YYDKDF (reference sequence). V shed 0 bases and J shed 12 bases, with 17 bases lying between them. This CDR3 is 15 amino acids long. The CDR3, as DNA: TGTGCCACCAGCAGAGATAATTCCTCCCCCCGTGAACTGTTTTTT. Protein product: CATSRDNSSPRELFF.